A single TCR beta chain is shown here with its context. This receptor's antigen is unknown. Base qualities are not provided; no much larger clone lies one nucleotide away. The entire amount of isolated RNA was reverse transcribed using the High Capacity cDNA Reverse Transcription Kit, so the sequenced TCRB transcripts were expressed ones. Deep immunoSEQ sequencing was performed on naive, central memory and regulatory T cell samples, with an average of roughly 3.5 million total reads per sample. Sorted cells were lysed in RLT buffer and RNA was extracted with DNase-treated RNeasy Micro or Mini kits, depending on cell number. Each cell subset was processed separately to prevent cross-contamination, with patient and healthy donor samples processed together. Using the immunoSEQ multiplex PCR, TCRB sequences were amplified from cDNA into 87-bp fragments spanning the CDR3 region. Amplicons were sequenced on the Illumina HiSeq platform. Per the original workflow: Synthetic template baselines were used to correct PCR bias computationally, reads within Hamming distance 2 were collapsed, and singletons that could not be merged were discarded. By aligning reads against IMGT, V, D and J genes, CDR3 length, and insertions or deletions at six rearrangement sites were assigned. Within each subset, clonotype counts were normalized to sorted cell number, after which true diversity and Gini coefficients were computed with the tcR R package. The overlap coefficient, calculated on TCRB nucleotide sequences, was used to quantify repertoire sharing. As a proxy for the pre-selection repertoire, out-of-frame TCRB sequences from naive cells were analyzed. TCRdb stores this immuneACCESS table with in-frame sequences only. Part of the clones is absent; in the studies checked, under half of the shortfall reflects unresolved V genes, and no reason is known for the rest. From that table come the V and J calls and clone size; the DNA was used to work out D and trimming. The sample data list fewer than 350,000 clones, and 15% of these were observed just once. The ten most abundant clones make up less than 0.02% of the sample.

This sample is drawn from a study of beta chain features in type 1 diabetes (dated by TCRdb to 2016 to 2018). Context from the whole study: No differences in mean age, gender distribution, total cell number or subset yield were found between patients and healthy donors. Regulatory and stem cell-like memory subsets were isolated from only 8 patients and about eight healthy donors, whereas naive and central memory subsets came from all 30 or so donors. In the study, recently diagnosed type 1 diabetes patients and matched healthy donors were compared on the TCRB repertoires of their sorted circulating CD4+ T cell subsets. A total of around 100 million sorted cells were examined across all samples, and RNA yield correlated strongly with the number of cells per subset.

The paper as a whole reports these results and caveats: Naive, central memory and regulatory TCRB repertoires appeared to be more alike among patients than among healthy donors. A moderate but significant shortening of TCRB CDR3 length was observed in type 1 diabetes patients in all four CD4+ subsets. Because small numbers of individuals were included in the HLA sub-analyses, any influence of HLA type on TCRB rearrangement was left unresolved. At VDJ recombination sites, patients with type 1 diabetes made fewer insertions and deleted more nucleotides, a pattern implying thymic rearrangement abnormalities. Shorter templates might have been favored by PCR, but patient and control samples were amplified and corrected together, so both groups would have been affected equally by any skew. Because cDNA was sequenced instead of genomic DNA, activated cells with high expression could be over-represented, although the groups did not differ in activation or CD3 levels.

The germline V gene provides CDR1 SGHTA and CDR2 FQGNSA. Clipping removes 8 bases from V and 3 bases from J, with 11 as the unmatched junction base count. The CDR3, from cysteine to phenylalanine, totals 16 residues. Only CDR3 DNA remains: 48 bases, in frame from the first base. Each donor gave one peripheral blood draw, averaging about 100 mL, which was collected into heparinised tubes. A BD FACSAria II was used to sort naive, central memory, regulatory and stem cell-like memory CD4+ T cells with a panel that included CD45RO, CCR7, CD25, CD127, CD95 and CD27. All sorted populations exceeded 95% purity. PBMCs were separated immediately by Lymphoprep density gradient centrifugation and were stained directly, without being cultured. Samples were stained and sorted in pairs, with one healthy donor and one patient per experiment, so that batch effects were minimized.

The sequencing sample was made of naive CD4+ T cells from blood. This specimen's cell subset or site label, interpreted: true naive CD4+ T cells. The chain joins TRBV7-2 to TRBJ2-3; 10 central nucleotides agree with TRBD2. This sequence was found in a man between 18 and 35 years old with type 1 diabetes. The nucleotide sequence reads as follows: TGTGCCAGCTGTAAGCGGGGGGGCGGAGGGACAGATACGCAGTATTTT. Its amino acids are CASCKRGGGGTDTQYF.